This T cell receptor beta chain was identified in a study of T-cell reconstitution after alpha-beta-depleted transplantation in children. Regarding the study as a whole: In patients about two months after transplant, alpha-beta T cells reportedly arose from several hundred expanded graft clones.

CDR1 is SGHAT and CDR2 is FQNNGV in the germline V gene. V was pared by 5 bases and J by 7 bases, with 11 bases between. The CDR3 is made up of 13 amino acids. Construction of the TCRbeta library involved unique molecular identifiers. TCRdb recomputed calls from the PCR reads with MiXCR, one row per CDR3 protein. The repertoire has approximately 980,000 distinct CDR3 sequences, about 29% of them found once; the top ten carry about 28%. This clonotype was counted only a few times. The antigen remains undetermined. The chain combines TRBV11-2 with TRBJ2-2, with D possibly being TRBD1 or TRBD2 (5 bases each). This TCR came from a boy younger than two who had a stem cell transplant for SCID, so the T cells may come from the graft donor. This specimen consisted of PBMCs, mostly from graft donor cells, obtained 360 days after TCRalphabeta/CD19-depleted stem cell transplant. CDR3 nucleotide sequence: TGTGCCAGCAGCGTGGGGACGGTCGGGGAGCTGTTTTTT. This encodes CASSVGTVGELFF.